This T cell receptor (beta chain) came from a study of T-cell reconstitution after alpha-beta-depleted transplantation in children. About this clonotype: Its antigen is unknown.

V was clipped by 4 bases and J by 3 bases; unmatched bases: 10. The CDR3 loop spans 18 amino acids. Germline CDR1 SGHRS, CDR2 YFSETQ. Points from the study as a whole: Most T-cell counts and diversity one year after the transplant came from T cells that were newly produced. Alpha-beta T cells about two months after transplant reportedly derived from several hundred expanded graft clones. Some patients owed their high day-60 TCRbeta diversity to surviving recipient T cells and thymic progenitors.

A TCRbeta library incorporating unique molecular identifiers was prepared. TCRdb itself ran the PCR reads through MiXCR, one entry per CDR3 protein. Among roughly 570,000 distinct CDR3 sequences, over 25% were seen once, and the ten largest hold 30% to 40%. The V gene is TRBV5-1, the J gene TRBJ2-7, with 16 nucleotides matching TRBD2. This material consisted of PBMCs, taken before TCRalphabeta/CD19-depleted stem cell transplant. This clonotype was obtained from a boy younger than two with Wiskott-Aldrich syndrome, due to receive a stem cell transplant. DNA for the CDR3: TGCGCCAGCAGCGCGGGACTAGCGGGAGGGCGTCTTGTCTACGAGCAGTACTTC. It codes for CASSAGLAGGRLVYEQYF.